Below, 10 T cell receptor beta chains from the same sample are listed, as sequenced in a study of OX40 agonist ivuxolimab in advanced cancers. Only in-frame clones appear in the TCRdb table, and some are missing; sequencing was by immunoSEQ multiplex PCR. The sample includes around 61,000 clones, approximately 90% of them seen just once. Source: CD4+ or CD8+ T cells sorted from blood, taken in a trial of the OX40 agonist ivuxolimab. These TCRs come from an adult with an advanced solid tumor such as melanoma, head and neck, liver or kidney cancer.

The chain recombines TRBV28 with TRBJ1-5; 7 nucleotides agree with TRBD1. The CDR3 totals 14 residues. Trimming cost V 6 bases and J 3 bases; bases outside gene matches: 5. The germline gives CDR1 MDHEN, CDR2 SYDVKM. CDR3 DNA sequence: TGTGCCAGCAGCCCAGACAGGGACAATCAGCCCCAGCATTTT. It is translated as CASSPDRDNQPQHF.

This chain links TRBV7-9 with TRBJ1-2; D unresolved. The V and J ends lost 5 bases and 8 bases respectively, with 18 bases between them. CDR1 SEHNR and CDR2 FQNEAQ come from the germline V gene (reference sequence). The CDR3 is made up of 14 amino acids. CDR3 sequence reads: CASSREHPAEGYTF. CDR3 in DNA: TGTGCCAGCAGCCGCGAACACCCGGCGGAGGGCTACACCTTC.

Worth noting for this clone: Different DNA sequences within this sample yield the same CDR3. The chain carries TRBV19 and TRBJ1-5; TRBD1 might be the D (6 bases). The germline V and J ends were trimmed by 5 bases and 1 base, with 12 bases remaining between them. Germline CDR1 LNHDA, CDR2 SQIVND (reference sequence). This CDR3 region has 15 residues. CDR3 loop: CASSWGAGSNQPQHF. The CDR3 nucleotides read TGTGCCAGTAGTTGGGGGGCTGGGAGCAATCAGCCCCAGCATTTT.

The CDR3, as DNA: TGTGCCAGCAGTCCCCGAGGGACAGTCAATCAGCCCCAGCATTTT. This codes for CASSPRGTVNQPQHF. The chain links TRBV6-5 to TRBJ1-5, with TRBD1 matching 7 bases. The CDR3 spans 15 residues. Germline V gene data show CDR1 as MNHEY and CDR2 as SVGAGI. After removal of 5 bases from V and 3 bases from J, the junction contained 7 bases not matched to a gene.

The CDR3 loop is CASSPGLFSQYF. The CDR3 nucleotides read TGTGCCAGCAGTCCTGGACTATTTAGTCAGTATTTT. The J gene is TRBJ2-3, the V gene TRBV6-5, with TRBD2 as a possible D gene (6 bases). V lost 5 bases and J lost 12, with 15 bases in between. The CDR3 sequence is 12 residues long. CDR1 and CDR2 from the germline V gene are MNHEY and SVGAGI.

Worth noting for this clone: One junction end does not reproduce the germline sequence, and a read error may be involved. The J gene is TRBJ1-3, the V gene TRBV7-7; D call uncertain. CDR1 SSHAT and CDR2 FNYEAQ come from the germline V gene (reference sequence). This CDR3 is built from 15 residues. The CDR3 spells CASSSTPGSGNTIYF. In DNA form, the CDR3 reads TGTGCTAGCAGCTCCACGCCGGGGAGTGGAAACACCATATATTTT.

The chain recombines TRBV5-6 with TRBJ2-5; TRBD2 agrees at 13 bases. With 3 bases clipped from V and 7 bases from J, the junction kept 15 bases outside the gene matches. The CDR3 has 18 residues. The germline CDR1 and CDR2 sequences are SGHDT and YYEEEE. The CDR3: CASSSLYSGTSGVGTQYF. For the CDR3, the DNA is TGTGCCAGCAGCTCCCTGTATTCGGGGACTAGCGGGGTTGGGACCCAGTACTTC.

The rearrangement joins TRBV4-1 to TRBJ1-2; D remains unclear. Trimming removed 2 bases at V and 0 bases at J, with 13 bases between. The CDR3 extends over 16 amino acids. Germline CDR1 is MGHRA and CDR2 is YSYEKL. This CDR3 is CASSQTPTATNYGYTF. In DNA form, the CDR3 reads TGCGCCAGCAGCCAAACCCCGACGGCCACTAACTATGGCTACACCTTC.

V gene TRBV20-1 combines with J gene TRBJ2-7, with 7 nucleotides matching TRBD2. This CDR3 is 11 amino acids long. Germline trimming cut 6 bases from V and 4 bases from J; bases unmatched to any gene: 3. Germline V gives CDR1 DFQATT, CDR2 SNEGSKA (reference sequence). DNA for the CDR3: TGCAGTGCAAACGGGGGGTACGAGCAGTACTTC. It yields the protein CSANGGYEQYF.

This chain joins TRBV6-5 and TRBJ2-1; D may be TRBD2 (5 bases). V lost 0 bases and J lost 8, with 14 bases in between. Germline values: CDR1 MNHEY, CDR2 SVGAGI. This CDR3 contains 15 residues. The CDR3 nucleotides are TGTGCCAGCAGTTACTCTCTCGGACTGAGTGATGAGCAGTTCTTC. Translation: CASSYSLGLSDEQFF.